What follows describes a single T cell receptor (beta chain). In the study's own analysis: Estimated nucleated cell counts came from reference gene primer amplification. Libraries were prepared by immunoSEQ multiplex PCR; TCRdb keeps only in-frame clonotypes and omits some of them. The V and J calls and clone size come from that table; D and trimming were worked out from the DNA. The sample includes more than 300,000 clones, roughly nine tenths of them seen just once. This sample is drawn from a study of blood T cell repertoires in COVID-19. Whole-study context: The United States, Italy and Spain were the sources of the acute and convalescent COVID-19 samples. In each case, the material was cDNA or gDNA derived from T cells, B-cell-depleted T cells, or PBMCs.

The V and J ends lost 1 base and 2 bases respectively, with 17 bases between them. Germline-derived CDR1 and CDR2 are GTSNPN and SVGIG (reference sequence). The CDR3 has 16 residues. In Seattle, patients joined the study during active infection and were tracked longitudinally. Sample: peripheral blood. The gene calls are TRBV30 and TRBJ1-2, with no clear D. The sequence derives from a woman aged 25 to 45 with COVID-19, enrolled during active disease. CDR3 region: CAWSAPPTAINYGYTF. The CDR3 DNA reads TGTGCCTGGAGTGCCCCACCTACAGCAATAAACTATGGCTACACCTTC.